A selection of T cell receptor beta chains follows, all from one sample in a study of T cells in Graves' hyperthyroidism and ophthalmopathy. Each CDR3 protein is one row after TCRdb ran MiXCR on the multiplex PCR reads. The sample yields hundreds of thousands of distinct CDR3 sequences, nearly 45% seen once. Sequencing input: peripheral blood or thyroid tissue (not recorded which). The receptors derive from an adult man with Graves' disease, either hyperthyroidism or ophthalmopathy (not recorded which). Both conserved end residues are part of each CDR3. D genes are given only for firm matches. Size values are once, few and many counts, or a class for expanded clones, and some rows have none.

V gene: TRBV2; clone size: many; CDR3 length: 15; J gene: TRBJ1-5; D gene: -; CDR3 protein: CASSEARSSNQPQHF; CDR3 DNA: TGTGCCAGCAGTGAGGCTCGCAGTAGCAATCAGCCCCAGCATTTT
V gene: TRBV6-1; clone size: few; CDR3 length: 13; J gene: TRBJ2-7; D gene: -; CDR3 protein: CASSSLATYEQYF; CDR3 DNA: TGTGCCAGCAGCAGCCTGGCGACCTACGAGCAGTACTTC
V gene: TRBV7-9; clone size: -; CDR3 length: 16; J gene: TRBJ2-7; D gene: TRBD2; CDR3 protein: CASSVGPGTSGSWQYF; CDR3 DNA: TGTGCCAGCAGCGTAGGGCCCGGGACTAGCGGGAGTTGGCAGTACTTC
V gene: TRBV19; clone size: many; CDR3 length: 14; J gene: TRBJ1-5; D gene: -; CDR3 protein: CASSIGTGNQPQHF; CDR3 DNA: TGCGCCAGCAGCATCGGGACGGGCAATCAGCCCCAGCATTTT
V gene: TRBV9; clone size: few; CDR3 length: 17; J gene: TRBJ2-5; D gene: TRBD1; CDR3 protein: CASSQAWGQGERETQYF; CDR3 DNA: TGTGCCAGCAGCCAAGCTTGGGGACAGGGTGAAAGGGAGACCCAGTACTTC
V gene: TRBV2; clone size: few; CDR3 length: 17; J gene: TRBJ2-2; D gene: TRBD2; CDR3 protein: CASSKGLAGAFTGELFF; CDR3 DNA: TGTGCCAGCAGTAAGGGACTAGCGGGGGCCTTCACCGGGGAGCTGTTTTTT
V gene: TRBV6-6; clone size: -; CDR3 length: 15; J gene: TRBJ2-2; D gene: -; CDR3 protein: CASSYRPLGDGELFF; CDR3 DNA: TGTGCCAGCAGTTACCGTCCATTAGGGGATGGGGAGCTGTTTTTT
V gene: TRBV29-1; clone size: many; CDR3 length: 14; J gene: TRBJ1-4; D gene: TRBD1; CDR3 protein: CSVEDDRGLGKLFF; CDR3 DNA: TGCAGCGTTGAAGACGACAGGGGGCTTGGAAAACTGTTTTTT
V gene: TRBV29-1; clone size: few; CDR3 length: 17; J gene: TRBJ1-5; D gene: -; CDR3 protein: CSVEDLREPKMNQPQHF; CDR3 DNA: TGCAGCGTTGAAGATCTTAGGGAACCGAAGATGAATCAGCCCCAGCATTTT
V gene: TRBV7-2; clone size: -; CDR3 length: 15; J gene: TRBJ2-7; D gene: -; CDR3 protein: CASSPPSAGSYEQYF; CDR3 DNA: TGTGCCAGCAGCCCTCCTTCGGCGGGTTCGTACGAGCAGTACTTC
V gene: TRBV29-1; clone size: few; CDR3 length: 16; J gene: TRBJ2-2; D gene: -; CDR3 protein: CSVGFRAGRETGELFF; CDR3 DNA: TGCAGCGTTGGGTTTAGGGCCGGACGAGAGACCGGGGAGCTGTTTTTT
V gene: TRBV29-1; clone size: -; CDR3 length: 14; J gene: TRBJ1-6; D gene: TRBD1; CDR3 protein: CSSLSGGGSSPLHF; CDR3 DNA: TGCAGCAGTTTATCAGGGGGTGGTAGTTCACCCCTCCACTTT
V gene: TRBV29-1; clone size: -; CDR3 length: 13; J gene: TRBJ1-1; D gene: TRBD1; CDR3 protein: CSSYGQGGTEAFF; CDR3 DNA: TGCAGCAGTTACGGCCAGGGGGGCACTGAAGCTTTCTTT
V gene: TRBV2; clone size: many; CDR3 length: 14; J gene: TRBJ1-5; D gene: -; CDR3 protein: CASSYEPRGQPQHF; CDR3 DNA: TGTGCCAGCAGTTACGAGCCACGGGGTCAGCCCCAGCATTTT
V gene: TRBV29-1; clone size: -; CDR3 length: 13; J gene: TRBJ1-2; D gene: -; CDR3 protein: CSVEVGAEYGYTF; CDR3 DNA: TGCAGCGTTGAAGTGGGCGCCGAATATGGCTACACCTTC
V gene: TRBV7-2; clone size: -; CDR3 length: 15; J gene: TRBJ1-6; D gene: TRBD1; CDR3 protein: CASRRTGDDNSPLHF; CDR3 DNA: TGTGCCAGCCGCCGGACAGGGGACGATAATTCACCCCTCCACTTT
V gene: TRBV15; clone size: many; CDR3 length: 15; J gene: TRBJ2-7; D gene: TRBD2; CDR3 protein: CATSRQREGLYEQYF; CDR3 DNA: TGTGCCACCAGCAGACAGCGGGAGGGCCTGTACGAGCAGTACTTC
V gene: TRBV2; clone size: -; CDR3 length: 14; J gene: TRBJ1-2; D gene: -; CDR3 protein: CASSPLLADYGYTF; CDR3 DNA: TGTGCCAGCAGCCCCCTTCTTGCAGACTATGGCTACACCTTC
V gene: TRBV7-2; clone size: -; CDR3 length: 14; J gene: TRBJ1-6; D gene: -; CDR3 protein: CASSQSGPNSPLHF; CDR3 DNA: TGTGCCAGCAGCCAAAGCGGACCCAATTCACCCCTCCACTTT
V gene: TRBV20-1; clone size: -; CDR3 length: 14; J gene: TRBJ2-7; D gene: TRBD2; CDR3 protein: CSATTSGGKGEQYF; CDR3 DNA: TGCAGTGCTACGACTAGCGGGGGGAAAGGCGAGCAGTACTTC
V gene: TRBV29-1; clone size: many; CDR3 length: 12; J gene: TRBJ1-1; D gene: -; CDR3 protein: CSVEGPNTEAFF; CDR3 DNA: TGCAGCGTTGAGGGACCTAACACTGAAGCTTTCTTT
V gene: TRBV10-2; clone size: -; CDR3 length: 12; J gene: TRBJ2-5; D gene: -; CDR3 protein: CASSEWEETQYF; CDR3 DNA: TGTGCCAGCAGTGAATGGGAAGAGACCCAGTACTTC
V gene: TRBV20-1; clone size: few; CDR3 length: 15; J gene: TRBJ2-7; D gene: TRBD2; CDR3 protein: CSAPIAGARPYEQYF; CDR3 DNA: TGCAGTGCTCCTATAGCGGGAGCGAGGCCCTACGAGCAGTACTTC
V gene: TRBV9; clone size: -; CDR3 length: 13; J gene: TRBJ1-2; D gene: -; CDR3 protein: CASSVAGGVGHTF; CDR3 DNA: TGTGCCAGCAGCGTAGCTGGCGGGGTGGGCCACACCTTC
V gene: TRBV24-1; clone size: many; CDR3 length: 13; J gene: TRBJ1-2; D gene: -; CDR3 protein: CATSAAVNYGYTF; CDR3 DNA: TGTGCCACCAGTGCTGCGGTAAACTATGGCTACACCTTC
V gene: TRBV9; clone size: many; CDR3 length: 15; J gene: TRBJ2-5; D gene: TRBD2; CDR3 protein: CASSVAVAGVETQYF; CDR3 DNA: TGTGCCAGCAGCGTAGCGGTAGCGGGGGTGGAGACCCAGTACTTC
V gene: TRBV2; clone size: -; CDR3 length: 15; J gene: TRBJ1-5; D gene: -; CDR3 protein: CASSEKTERNQPQHF; CDR3 DNA: TGTGCCAGCAGTGAGAAGACAGAGCGAAATCAGCCCCAGCATTTT
V gene: TRBV7-6; clone size: -; CDR3 length: 15; J gene: TRBJ1-6; D gene: -; CDR3 protein: CASSRTQGPNSPLHF; CDR3 DNA: TGTGCCAGCAGCCGGACACAGGGCCCGAATTCACCCCTCCACTTT
V gene: TRBV20-1; clone size: -; CDR3 length: 14; J gene: TRBJ2-5; D gene: -; CDR3 protein: CSASLGTDRETQYF; CDR3 DNA: TGCAGTGCTAGTTTGGGGACGGACCGAGAGACCCAGTACTTC